Described below is a single T cell receptor (beta chain) sequence and its context. The data are from a study of glioma-infiltrating T cells after dendritic cell vaccination. The V gene end was trimmed by 11 bases and the J gene end by 0 bases; junction bases not matched to a gene: 6. This CDR3 comprises 16 residues. Looked up from germline, CDR1 is WNHNN and CDR2 is SYGVQD (reference sequence). Primers: 60 V beta forward and 13 J beta reverse. This table comes from immunoSEQ multiplex PCR, and its TCRdb copy is limited to in-frame clones, with some not included. The sample consists of tens of thousands of clones, around 80% of them appearing once.

The chain employs TRBV10-1 and TRBJ2-4; 14 bases fit TRBD2. The TCR comes from a human donor with glioblastoma. This material consisted of blood, taken before dendritic cell vaccination. CDR3 loop: CAGRTSGRIAKNIQYF. The CDR3 nucleotides are TGCGCCGGGCGGACTAGCGGGAGGATAGCCAAAAACATTCAGTACTTC.